This T cell receptor beta chain was identified in a study of prognosis after radiotherapy for stage I lung cancer. Study as a whole: Every patient with non-small cell lung cancer was judged medically inoperable.

This clonotype was counted ten times or more. With two-round multiplex PCR, TCR beta CDR3 sequences were amplified from genomic DNA. Primers were specific to each TRBV and TRBJ gene in first-round PCR. MiXCR, run by TCRdb on the multiplex PCR reads, gives a single entry per CDR3 protein. The table records 15,000 to 20,000 distinct CDR3 sequences, 40% to 55% of them present only once. The CDR3 consists of 13 residues. In germline, CDR1 is MNHNY, CDR2 SVGAGI (reference sequence). Trimming took 0 bases from V and 10 from J, leaving 10 bases between them. This specimen was PBMCs, taken before or after stereotactic body radiation therapy (not recorded which). This chain connects TRBV6-6 to TRBJ1-5; maybe TRBD1 (6 bases). This clonotype was obtained from a donor over 45 with non-small cell lung cancer. The CDR3 loop is CASSYSDRAPQHF. DNA of the CDR3: TGTGCCAGCAGTTACTCGGACAGAGCTCCCCAGCATTTT.